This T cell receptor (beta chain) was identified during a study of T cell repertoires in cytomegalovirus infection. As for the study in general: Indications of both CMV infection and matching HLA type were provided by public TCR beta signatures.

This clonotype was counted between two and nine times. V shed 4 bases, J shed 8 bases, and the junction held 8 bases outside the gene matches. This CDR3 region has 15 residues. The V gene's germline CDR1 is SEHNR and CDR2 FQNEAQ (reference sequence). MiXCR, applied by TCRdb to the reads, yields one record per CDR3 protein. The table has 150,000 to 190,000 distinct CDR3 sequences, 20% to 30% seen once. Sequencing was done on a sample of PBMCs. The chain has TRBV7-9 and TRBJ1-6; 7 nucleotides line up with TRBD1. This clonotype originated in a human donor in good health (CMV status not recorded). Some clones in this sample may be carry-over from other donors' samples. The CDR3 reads CASSSAGGQDSPLHF. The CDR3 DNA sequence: TGTGCCAGCAGCTCTGCAGGGGGTCAGGATTCACCCCTCCACTTT.